This T cell receptor beta chain derives from a study of blood T cell repertoires in COVID-19. Study-level background: The samples span acute and convalescent COVID-19 from the United States, Italy and Spain.

Assay used: immunoSEQ multiplex PCR; TCRdb lists only in-frame clones, some missing. The data show roughly 460,000 clones, approximately 90% seen once. V lost 4 bases to trimming and J lost 7 bases; unmatched junction nucleotides: 5. CDR1 MGHRA and CDR2 YSYEKL come from the germline V gene. The length of the CDR3 is 14 residues. Patients of the Seattle cohort, enrolled during active infection, were followed longitudinally. The sequence was collected from a young man with COVID-19, enrolled during active disease. The sample taken for sequencing was peripheral blood. The V gene is TRBV4-1, the J gene TRBJ1-5; 9 nucleotides align to TRBD1. The CDR3 is CASSPGTGRQPQHF. In nucleotides, the CDR3 is TGCGCCAGCAGCCCCGGGACAGGGAGACAGCCCCAGCATTTT.